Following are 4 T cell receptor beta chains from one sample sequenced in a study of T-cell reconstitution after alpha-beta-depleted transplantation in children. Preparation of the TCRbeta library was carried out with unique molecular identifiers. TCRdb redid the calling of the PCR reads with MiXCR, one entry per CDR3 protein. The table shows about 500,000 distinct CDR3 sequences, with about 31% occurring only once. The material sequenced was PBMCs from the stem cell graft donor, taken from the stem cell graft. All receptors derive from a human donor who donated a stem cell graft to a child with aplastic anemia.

CDR3 loop: CASSHGITQGSAEAFF. CDR3 coding DNA: TGTGCCAGCAGCCACGGGATAACACAGGGTTCGGCTGAAGCTTTCTTT. The rearrangement links TRBV4-2 to TRBJ1-1, with a weak D call TRBD1 (6 bases). The germline V gene encodes CDR1 LGHNA and CDR2 YNFKEQ. V was clipped by 3 bases and J by 6 bases, with 20 bases between them. The CDR3 covers 16 residues.

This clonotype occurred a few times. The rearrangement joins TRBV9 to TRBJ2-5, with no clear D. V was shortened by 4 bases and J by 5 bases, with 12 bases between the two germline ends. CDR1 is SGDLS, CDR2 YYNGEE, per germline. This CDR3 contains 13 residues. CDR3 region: CASSNLDLETQYF. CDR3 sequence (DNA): TGTGCCAGCAGCAACCTCGATTTGGAGACCCAGTACTTC.

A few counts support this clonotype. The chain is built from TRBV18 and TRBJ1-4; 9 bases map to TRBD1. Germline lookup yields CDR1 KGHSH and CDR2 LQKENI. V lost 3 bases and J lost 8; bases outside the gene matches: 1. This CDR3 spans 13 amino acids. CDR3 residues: CASSPGQGEKLFF. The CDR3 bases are TGTGCCAGCTCACCGGGACAGGGAGAAAAACTGTTTTTT. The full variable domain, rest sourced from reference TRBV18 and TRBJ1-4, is NAGVMQNPRHLVRRRGQEARLRCSPMKGHSHVYWYRQLPEEGLKFMVYLQKENIIDESGMPKERFSAEFPKEGPSILRIQQVVRGDSAAYFCASSPGQGEKLFFGSGTQLSVL.

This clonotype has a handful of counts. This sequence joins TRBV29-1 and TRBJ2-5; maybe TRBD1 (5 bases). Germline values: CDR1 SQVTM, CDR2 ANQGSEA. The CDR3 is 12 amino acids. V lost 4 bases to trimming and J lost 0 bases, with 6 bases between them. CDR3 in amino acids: CSVVRDQETQYF. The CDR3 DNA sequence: TGCAGCGTTGTCAGGGACCAAGAGACCCAGTACTTC.